The following is a T cell receptor (beta chain) sequence with its context. Original methodology: The authors estimated nucleated cell counts from reference gene primer amplification. Method: immunoSEQ multiplex PCR; TCRdb's copy keeps in-frame clones and lacks some. V and J calls and clone size are given by that table; D and trimming were obtained from the DNA. The sample records roughly 130,000 clones, approximately 81% being singletons. Germline V gene sequence: CDR1 MNHEY, CDR2 SVGEGT. V shed 5 bases and J 0 bases; nucleotides not matched to a gene: 6. This CDR3 contains 15 residues. The data were taken from a study of blood T cell repertoires in COVID-19. Study-level background: Samples representing acute and convalescent COVID-19 were sourced from the United States, Italy and Spain.

The sequencing sample was made of PBMCs or T cells enriched from blood (not recorded which). The sequence came from a man aged 40-49 years with acute COVID-19. The rearrangement links TRBV6-2 or TRBV6-3 to TRBJ2-7, with 8 bases matching TRBD2. The DNA of the CDR3 is TGTGCCAGCAGTGAGATTAGCGGGACCTCCTACGAGCAGTACTTC. Amino acid sequence: CASSEISGTSYEQYF.